This is a list of T cell receptor beta chains from one sample in a study of OX40 agonist ivuxolimab in advanced cancers. Clones were sequenced by immunoSEQ multiplex PCR, and TCRdb holds only the in-frame ones, with some missing. The top ten clones hold roughly 15% of a sample with 20,000 or so clones, 70% to 90% of them seen once. Sequences were derived from CD4+ or CD8+ T cells sorted from blood, sampled in a trial of the OX40 agonist ivuxolimab. Receptors were obtained from an adult with an advanced solid tumor such as melanoma, head and neck, liver or kidney cancer. Both conserved end residues are part of each CDR3. The order of the fields is V gene, clone size, CDR3 protein. Size is omitted from some rows. Given values are once, few, many or a class for expanded clones.

V gene: TRBV5-8; clone size: -; CDR3 protein: CASSSSGRLEQYF
V gene: TRBV5-8; clone size: -; CDR3 protein: CASSLNVGTEAFF
V gene: TRBV6-6; clone size: -; CDR3 protein: CASSFRVDTEAFF
V gene: TRBV21-1; clone size: few; CDR3 protein: CASSTEGRTNTGELFF
V gene: TRBV7-9; clone size: -; CDR3 protein: CASSLQGQETQYF
V gene: TRBV28; clone size: -; CDR3 protein: CASSWAQRYYGYTF
V gene: TRBV5-1; clone size: few; CDR3 protein: CASSPVEPRGNEQFF
V gene: TRBV19; clone size: -; CDR3 protein: CASRPGTPTYEQYF
V gene: TRBV6-1; clone size: once; CDR3 protein: CAGNKGAEAFF
V gene: TRBV5-5; clone size: -; CDR3 protein: CASSQQQSSGNTIYF
V gene: TRBV27; clone size: -; CDR3 protein: CASSSPASGRAGELFF
V gene: TRBV15; clone size: -; CDR3 protein: CATSRRDRAYEQYF
V gene: TRBV7-9; clone size: -; CDR3 protein: CASSPDRDDEQFF
V gene: TRBV19; clone size: -; CDR3 protein: CASRKGSTEAFF
V gene: TRBV6-5; clone size: -; CDR3 protein: CASSVGRGTEAFF
V gene: TRBV7-9; clone size: -; CDR3 protein: CASSPAYISYEQYF
V gene: TRBV5-1; clone size: -; CDR3 protein: CASSLDETQYF
V gene: TRBV11-2; clone size: -; CDR3 protein: CASSLGLAFRTDTQYF
V gene: TRBV6-5; clone size: -; CDR3 protein: CASSYSQPTEAFF
V gene: TRBV19; clone size: -; CDR3 protein: CASSMISGGYGYTF
V gene: TRBV5-6; clone size: -; CDR3 protein: CASSLGFTAGIYTGELFF
V gene: TRBV6-6; clone size: -; CDR3 protein: CASSTTGIGEQYF
V gene: TRBV6-6; clone size: -; CDR3 protein: CASSYPRPDTQYF
V gene: TRBV13; clone size: -; CDR3 protein: CASSTTPTSGGYTF
V gene: TRBV27; clone size: -; CDR3 protein: CASSYRANYGYTF
V gene: TRBV19; clone size: few; CDR3 protein: CASSPVPENSPLHF
V gene: TRBV12-5; clone size: -; CDR3 protein: CASGLDLSGVPSSYEQYF
V gene: TRBV5-8; clone size: -; CDR3 protein: CASSLRIRDSNEKLFF
V gene: TRBV4-2; clone size: -; CDR3 protein: CASSQVGDRVNYGYTF
V gene: TRBV29-1; clone size: -; CDR3 protein: CSVRGLADTPLIYEQYF
V gene: TRBV2; clone size: -; CDR3 protein: CASTTTPMGQTEAFF
V gene: TRBV6-6; clone size: -; CDR3 protein: CASSSTGNTEAFF
V gene: TRBV15; clone size: -; CDR3 protein: CATRSSRSRGETQYF
V gene: TRBV7-2; clone size: -; CDR3 protein: CASSYELAVPEAFF
V gene: TRBV7-9; clone size: -; CDR3 protein: CASSPTGDPFDEQYF
V gene: TRBV4-2; clone size: -; CDR3 protein: CASSQETSGRYQETQYF
V gene: TRBV7-6; clone size: -; CDR3 protein: CASSLVRDHEQYF
V gene: TRBV11-2; clone size: -; CDR3 protein: CASSLETSGGSEQYF
V gene: TRBV7-9; clone size: -; CDR3 protein: CASSQPASYEQYF
V gene: TRBV14; clone size: -; CDR3 protein: CASSHRSDNYNEQFF
V gene: TRBV14; clone size: -; CDR3 protein: CASSPLPGSEAFF
V gene: TRBV13; clone size: -; CDR3 protein: CASSPGTVGSYEQYF
V gene: TRBV13; clone size: -; CDR3 protein: CASSLGVRGLYGYTF
V gene: TRBV13; clone size: -; CDR3 protein: CASSPNGGRGPYNEQFF
V gene: TRBV10-3; clone size: few; CDR3 protein: CAITPGQGMNTEAFF